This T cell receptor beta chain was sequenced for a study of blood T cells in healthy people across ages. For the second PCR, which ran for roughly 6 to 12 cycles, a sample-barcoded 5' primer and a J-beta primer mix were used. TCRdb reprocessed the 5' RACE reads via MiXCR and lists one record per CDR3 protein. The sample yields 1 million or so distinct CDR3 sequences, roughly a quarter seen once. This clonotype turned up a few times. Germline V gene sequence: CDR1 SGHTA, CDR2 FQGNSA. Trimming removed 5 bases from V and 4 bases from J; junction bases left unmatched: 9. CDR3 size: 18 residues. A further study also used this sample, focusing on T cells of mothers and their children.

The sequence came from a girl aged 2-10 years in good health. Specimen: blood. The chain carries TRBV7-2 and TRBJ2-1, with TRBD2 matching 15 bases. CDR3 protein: CASSPGLAGGTQYNEQFF. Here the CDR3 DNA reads TGTGCCAGCAGCCCGGGACTAGCGGGAGGTACCCAATACAATGAGCAGTTCTTC.